This TCR beta chain comes out of a study of blood T cell repertoires in COVID-19. For the study at large: The samples span acute and convalescent COVID-19 from the United States, Italy and Spain. T cells, B-cell-depleted T cells, or PBMCs provided the cDNA or gDNA that served as material.

In the authors' methods: It was from reference gene primer amplification that nucleated cell counts were estimated. TCRdb keeps only in-frame clones here, not all; method: immunoSEQ multiplex PCR. D and trimming were read from the DNA, whereas the V and J calls and clone size are those reported in that table. In the table there are fewer than 250,000 clones, about 88% of which are singletons. This sequence originates from a woman between 40 and 50 years old who had recovered from COVID-19. Sequencing used peripheral blood.

CDR3 DNA sequence: TGTGCCAGCAGATCTCAACAGGGGCCCCTCCACTTT. It codes for CASRSQQGPLHF. The chain has TRBV7-3 and TRBJ1-6; TRBD1 matches 7 bases. Germline CDR1 reads SGHTA; CDR2 reads FQGTGA. Unmatched junction bases numbered 6, after V lost 6 bases and J lost 13 bases. The CDR3 has 12 residues. The full variable domain, its missing parts supplied by reference TRBV7-3 and TRBJ1-6, is GAGVSQTPSNKVTEKGKYVELRCDPISGHTALYWYRQSLGQGPEFLIYFQGTGAADDSGLPNDRFFAVRPEGSVSTLKIQRTERGDSAVYLCASRSQQGPLHFGNGTRLTVT.